A selection of T cell receptor beta chains follows, all from one sample in a study of blood T cell repertoires in COVID-19. Measured with immunoSEQ multiplex PCR; TCRdb has only the in-frame clones, and not every one. The sample gives 200,000 or so clones, about four fifths of which show up once; roughly 6.9% is in the top ten. Sequencing used PBMCs or T cells enriched from blood (not recorded which). These receptors all come from a man in his forties or fifties who had recovered from COVID-19. Both conserved end residues are part of each CDR3. Each record gives: V gene, J gene, D gene, CDR3 length, clone size, CDR3 protein, CDR3 DNA. The D gene is left open where the match is weak. Only part of the rows carry a size: once, few, many, or a class if the clone is expanded.

V gene: TRBV5-1
J gene: TRBJ1-1
D gene: -
CDR3 length: 14
clone size: -
CDR3 protein: CASSLVARAAEAFF
CDR3 DNA: TGCGCCAGCAGCTTGGTCGCCAGGGCGGCTGAAGCTTTCTTT

V gene: TRBV16
J gene: TRBJ2-5
D gene: TRBD1
CDR3 length: 14
clone size: -
CDR3 protein: CASSQRGGTETQYF
CDR3 DNA: TGTGCCAGCAGCCAACGAGGGGGCACAGAGACCCAGTACTTC

V gene: TRBV29-1
J gene: TRBJ2-2
D gene: -
CDR3 length: 15
clone size: -
CDR3 protein: CSGLVGALGAGELFF
CDR3 DNA: TGCAGCGGCCTGGTGGGGGCCTTAGGGGCCGGGGAGCTGTTTTTT

V gene: TRBV2
J gene: TRBJ1-1
D gene: -
CDR3 length: 15
clone size: -
CDR3 protein: CASSEANRKNTEAFF
CDR3 DNA: TGTGCCAGCAGTGAAGCAAACAGGAAGAACACTGAAGCTTTCTTT

V gene: TRBV2
J gene: TRBJ1-1
D gene: TRBD1
CDR3 length: 14
clone size: -
CDR3 protein: CASSLDRGGTEAFF
CDR3 DNA: TGTGCCAGCAGTCTCGACAGGGGAGGAACTGAAGCTTTCTTT

V gene: TRBV5-1
J gene: TRBJ1-1
D gene: -
CDR3 length: 14
clone size: -
CDR3 protein: CASSLVSRNTEAFF
CDR3 DNA: TGCGCCAGCAGCTTGGTTTCGCGGAACACTGAAGCTTTCTTT

V gene: TRBV13
J gene: TRBJ1-1
D gene: TRBD1
CDR3 length: 15
clone size: -
CDR3 protein: CASSPRDRGYPEAFF
CDR3 DNA: TGTGCCAGCAGCCCCCGGGACAGGGGGTATCCTGAAGCTTTCTTT

V gene: TRBV2
J gene: TRBJ1-5
D gene: -
CDR3 length: 16
clone size: -
CDR3 protein: CASSEDSRARNQPQHF
CDR3 DNA: TGTGCCAGCAGTGAGGACTCCCGGGCCAGAAATCAGCCCCAGCATTTT

V gene: TRBV5-6
J gene: TRBJ1-2
D gene: TRBD1
CDR3 length: 15
clone size: -
CDR3 protein: CASSLARKDRAGYTF
CDR3 DNA: TGTGCCAGCAGCTTGGCCAGGAAAGACAGGGCAGGCTACACCTTC

V gene: TRBV30
J gene: TRBJ2-5
D gene: -
CDR3 length: 14
clone size: -
CDR3 protein: CAWQGIGFQETQYF
CDR3 DNA: TGTGCCTGGCAGGGTATTGGGTTCCAAGAGACCCAGTACTTC

V gene: TRBV7-2
J gene: TRBJ1-2
D gene: -
CDR3 length: 14
clone size: -
CDR3 protein: CASSLGKSNYGYTF
CDR3 DNA: TGTGCCAGCAGCTTGGGCAAAAGTAACTATGGCTACACCTTC

V gene: TRBV3-1/TRBV3-2
J gene: TRBJ1-2
D gene: -
CDR3 length: 19
clone size: -
CDR3 protein: CASSQDEVGEGPDNYGYTF
CDR3 DNA: TGTGCCAGCAGCCAAGATGAGGTAGGGGAGGGCCCCGATAACTATGGCTACACCTTC

V gene: TRBV30
J gene: TRBJ1-2
D gene: TRBD1
CDR3 length: 12
clone size: -
CDR3 protein: CAWTSQGGGYTF
CDR3 DNA: TGTGCCTGGACTAGCCAGGGGGGAGGCTACACCTTC

V gene: TRBV30
J gene: TRBJ1-1
D gene: -
CDR3 length: 12
clone size: once
CDR3 protein: CAWRARGTEAFF
CDR3 DNA: TGTGCCTGGAGGGCCAGGGGCACTGAAGCTTTCTTT

V gene: TRBV7-2
J gene: TRBJ1-1
D gene: -
CDR3 length: 15
clone size: once
CDR3 protein: CASSLEGTTVTEAFF
CDR3 DNA: TGTGCCAGCAGCTTAGAGGGGACAACCGTCACTGAAGCTTTCTTT

V gene: TRBV5-5
J gene: TRBJ2-5
D gene: -
CDR3 length: 14
clone size: -
CDR3 protein: CASSLEGQGETQYF
CDR3 DNA: TGTGCCAGCAGCTTGGAGGGTCAGGGGGAGACCCAGTACTTC

V gene: TRBV5-1
J gene: TRBJ1-1
D gene: -
CDR3 length: 14
clone size: -
CDR3 protein: CASSLDRAISEAFF
CDR3 DNA: TGCGCCAGCAGCTTGGACAGGGCGATCTCTGAAGCTTTCTTT

V gene: TRBV5-1
J gene: TRBJ2-7
D gene: -
CDR3 length: 15
clone size: -
CDR3 protein: CASSLDSLSSYEQYF
CDR3 DNA: TGCGCCAGCAGCCTAGACAGCCTGAGCTCCTACGAGCAGTACTTC

V gene: TRBV10-3
J gene: TRBJ1-1
D gene: TRBD1
CDR3 length: 15
clone size: -
CDR3 protein: CAISEIRDRPPEAFF
CDR3 DNA: TGTGCCATCAGTGAGATCCGGGACAGGCCCCCTGAAGCTTTCTTT

V gene: TRBV4-1
J gene: TRBJ2-1
D gene: TRBD1
CDR3 length: 15
clone size: many
CDR3 protein: CASSPWTGYNNEQFF
CDR3 DNA: TGCGCCAGCAGCCCGTGGACAGGGTATAACAATGAGCAGTTCTTC

V gene: TRBV5-1
J gene: TRBJ2-5
D gene: TRBD1
CDR3 length: 13
clone size: -
CDR3 protein: CASSSRQGETQYF
CDR3 DNA: TGCGCCAGCAGTTCCCGACAGGGGGAGACCCAGTACTTC

V gene: TRBV7-9
J gene: TRBJ1-4
D gene: TRBD1
CDR3 length: 15
clone size: -
CDR3 protein: CASSFRQGTNEKLFF
CDR3 DNA: TGTGCCAGCAGCTTCCGACAGGGGACTAATGAAAAACTGTTTTTT

V gene: TRBV7-9
J gene: TRBJ2-2
D gene: -
CDR3 length: 16
clone size: -
CDR3 protein: CASSLVGEPYTGELFF
CDR3 DNA: TGTGCCAGCAGCTTAGTTGGGGAGCCGTACACCGGGGAGCTGTTTTTT

V gene: TRBV6-2/TRBV6-3
J gene: TRBJ2-2
D gene: TRBD2
CDR3 length: 16
clone size: -
CDR3 protein: CASSYKRGGLTGELFF
CDR3 DNA: TGTGCCAGCAGTTACAAACGGGGGGGCCTCACCGGGGAGCTGTTTTTT

V gene: TRBV5-6
J gene: TRBJ1-5
D gene: -
CDR3 length: 16
clone size: -
CDR3 protein: CASSSSRPTGNQPQHF
CDR3 DNA: TGTGCCAGCAGCTCCTCTCGGCCGACAGGTAATCAGCCCCAGCATTTT

V gene: TRBV3-1/TRBV3-2
J gene: TRBJ2-7
D gene: TRBD1
CDR3 length: 15
clone size: -
CDR3 protein: CASSQPGQASYEQYF
CDR3 DNA: TGTGCCAGCAGCCAGCCGGGACAGGCATCCTACGAGCAGTACTTC